These T cell receptor beta chains were read from a single sample in a study of blood T cell repertoires in COVID-19. Sequenced by immunoSEQ multiplex PCR; TCRdb stores in-frame clones only, minus some. This table holds approximately 260,000 clones, roughly 80% found once. Input material: peripheral blood. All receptors come from a woman aged 40 to 49 with active or convalescent COVID-19. Each CDR3 is given with its conserved first and last residue. D genes are given only for firm matches. Clone size is given for some rows only: seen once, a few or many times, or a class if the clone is expanded.

v_gene,d_gene,j_gene,abundance,CDR3nt,CDR3aa
TRBV30,TRBD1,TRBJ1-3,NA,TGTGCCTGGAGTGTACAGGGGCTCTCTGGAAACACCATATATTTT,CAWSVQGLSGNTIYF
TRBV28,NA,TRBJ1-1,NA,TGTGCCAGCAGTTTAGACCCCCGGTCAGGGGAGGAAGCTTTCTTT,CASSLDPRSGEEAFF
TRBV4-2,NA,TRBJ1-2,NA,TGTGCCAGCAGCCAAGAAAGGAGCTATGGCTACACCTTC,CASSQERSYGYTF
TRBV7-3,TRBD2,TRBJ2-3,NA,TGTGCCAGCAGCTTATGGGGAATAATAGCGGGGGCCACAGATACGCAGTATTTT,CASSLWGIIAGATDTQYF
TRBV5-4,TRBD1,TRBJ2-7,NA,TGTGCCAGCAGCTGGGACAGGGGGCGAAATTACGAGCAGTACTTC,CASSWDRGRNYEQYF
TRBV11-2,TRBD1,TRBJ1-3,NA,TGTGCCAGCAGCCCCAGAGGGGACAGCCGCTCTGGAAACACCATATATTTT,CASSPRGDSRSGNTIYF
TRBV24-1,TRBD1,TRBJ1-2,once,TGTGCCACCAGTGACCAGGGACAGTCGACTGGCTACACCTTC,CATSDQGQSTGYTF
TRBV3-1/TRBV3-2,TRBD1,TRBJ1-2,NA,TGTGCCAGCAGCCAGGGGGGACAGGGGTATGGCTACACCTTC,CASSQGGQGYGYTF
TRBV27,TRBD1,TRBJ1-5,few,TGTGCCAGCAGTTTACTCTACAGGGGGGATCAGCCCCAGCATTTT,CASSLLYRGDQPQHF
TRBV5-4,TRBD1,TRBJ2-3,NA,TGTGCCAGCAGCCCTGGACAGGGGCACCCCTCCGATACGCAGTATTTT,CASSPGQGHPSDTQYF
TRBV7-2,NA,TRBJ1-2,NA,TGTGCCAGCAGCGATGGACAAGCCAACCCGGCCCAATATGGCTACACCTTC,CASSDGQANPAQYGYTF
TRBV30,TRBD2,TRBJ2-1,NA,TGTGCCTGGAGAGGTCAGGGAGGGGCCAATGAGCAGTTCTTC,CAWRGQGGANEQFF
TRBV30,NA,TRBJ2-1,many,TGTGCCTGGATGGGGCACCATGAGCAGTTCTTC,CAWMGHHEQFF
TRBV6-5,NA,TRBJ1-2,NA,TGTGCCAGCAATAACAGAAGGTTAACCTATGGCTACACCTTC,CASNNRRLTYGYTF
TRBV5-1,TRBD2,TRBJ2-3,once,TGCGCCAGCAGCTTCGGTAGCGGGGGGGGCACAGATACGCAGTATTTT,CASSFGSGGGTDTQYF
TRBV5-1,TRBD2,TRBJ2-3,NA,TGCGCCAGTGGACTAGCGGGGTCTCGGGGCACAGATACGCAGTATTTT,CASGLAGSRGTDTQYF
TRBV6-5,TRBD1,TRBJ2-7,NA,TGTGCCAGCAGCCGGGACAGCTACGAGCAGTACTTC,CASSRDSYEQYF
TRBV19,TRBD1,TRBJ2-1,NA,TGTGCCAGTAGTATCGGGACAGGGACCCATGAGCAGTTCTTC,CASSIGTGTHEQFF
TRBV30,NA,TRBJ2-1,NA,TGTGCCTGGAGTCTATCCTCCCCTTACAATGAGCAGTTCTTC,CAWSLSSPYNEQFF
TRBV6-4,NA,TRBJ1-5,NA,TGTGCCAGCAGTGTAAATATCAATCAGCCCCAGCATTTT,CASSVNINQPQHF
TRBV9,NA,TRBJ1-3,NA,TGTGCCAGCAGCGTAGGAGGGACTGGGGGAAACACCATATATTTT,CASSVGGTGGNTIYF
TRBV11-2,TRBD1,TRBJ1-1,NA,TGTGCCAGCAGCTTAGGCCACAGGGGAGACACTGAAGCTTTCTTT,CASSLGHRGDTEAFF
TRBV5-1,TRBD1,TRBJ1-1,NA,TGCGCCAGCAGCTTGACTGGGACAGGGGTGAACACTGAAGCTTTCTTT,CASSLTGTGVNTEAFF
TRBV2,TRBD2,TRBJ2-3,NA,TGTGCCAGCAGGAGGGAGGGACTCACAGATACGCAGTATTTT,CASRREGLTDTQYF
TRBV7-9,TRBD2,TRBJ2-1,once,TGTGCCAGCAGCGGGACTAGCGGGGGGGGATACAATGAGCAGTTCTTC,CASSGTSGGGYNEQFF
TRBV3-1/TRBV3-2,NA,TRBJ2-1,NA,TGTGCCAGCAGACTAGCAGGAGGGTGGGATGAGCAGTTCTTC,CASRLAGGWDEQFF
TRBV19,TRBD2,TRBJ2-3,NA,TGTGCCAGTAGTATTCTAGCGGGGGGAACAGATACGCAGTATTTT,CASSILAGGTDTQYF
TRBV11-2,NA,TRBJ1-4,NA,TGTGCCAGCAGCTTGGGACTTTACGATGAAAAACTGTTTTTT,CASSLGLYDEKLFF